Listed here are 27 T cell receptor beta chains from one sample, sequenced in a study of blood T cell repertoires in COVID-19. The table came from immunoSEQ multiplex PCR; TCRdb's copy has only in-frame clones and leaves some out. The repertoire consists of 200,000 to 250,000 clones, with about nine tenths occurring once and the leading ten covering under 3.5%. The sample consisted of peripheral blood. The receptors were sampled from a man aged 25-45 years with COVID-19, enrolled during active disease.

V is TRBV13 and J is TRBJ2-2; D is ambiguous. Trimming shortened V by 1 base and J by 4 bases, and 4 bases separated the two germline ends. This CDR3 contains 13 residues. Germline V gene data show CDR1 as PRHDT and CDR2 as FYEKMQ (reference sequence). In nucleotides, the CDR3 is TGTGCCAGCAGCTTAGACTCCACCGGGGAGCTGTTTTTT. Protein sequence: CASSLDSTGELFF.

The chain carries TRBV6-5 and TRBJ1-3; D remains ambiguous. The CDR3 length is 11 residues. Per germline, CDR1 MNHEY and CDR2 SVGAGI. V lost 8 bases and J lost 4, with 6 bases in between. The CDR3 sequence: CASGGGNTIYF. In DNA form, the CDR3 reads TGTGCCAGCGGAGGCGGAAACACCATATATTTT.

The V call is TRBV2, the J call TRBJ1-5; 7 bases line up with TRBD1. V trimming: 7 bases; J trimming: 11 bases; junction bases outside the gene matches: 11. The CDR3 covers 13 residues. Germline CDR1 SNHLY, CDR2 FYNNEI. CDR3 residues: CASTGGQQSAQHF. The DNA for the CDR3 is TGTGCCAGCACCGGGGGACAGCAATCAGCCCAGCATTTT.

The chain combines TRBV5-1 with TRBJ2-3, with D possibly matching TRBD2 (6 bases). This CDR3 has 15 residues. The V and J ends lost 2 bases and 5 bases respectively, with 15 bases between them. Germline loops: CDR1 SGHRS, CDR2 YFSETQ. The CDR3 is CASSLPSGPGDTQYF. CDR3 nucleotides: TGCGCCAGCAGCTTACCAAGCGGGCCGGGAGATACGCAGTATTTT.

This clone was observed a few times. V gene TRBV19 combines with J gene TRBJ1-5; 7 bases fit TRBD1. CDR3 length equals 14 residues. V shed 7 bases and J 6 bases; nucleotides not matched to a gene: 9. Germline-derived CDR1 and CDR2 are LNHDA and SQIVND (reference sequence). The CDR3 region is CASIGFSGGQPQHF. For the CDR3, the DNA is TGTGCCAGTATTGGATTTTCAGGGGGTCAGCCCCAGCATTTT.

The chain uses TRBV4-1 and TRBJ2-7, with D perhaps TRBD1 (5 bases). The length of the CDR3 is 15 residues. Germline V CDR1 and CDR2: MGHRA, YSYEKL. Trimming cost V 4 bases and J 1 base, with 14 bases left between them. CDR3 in DNA: TGCGCCAGCAGCCTTGTATCAGGGAATTCCTACGAGCAGTACTTC. The encoded protein is CASSLVSGNSYEQYF.

The chain uses TRBV4-3 and TRBJ2-7, with D uncertain. From germline, CDR1 is LGHNA and CDR2 YSLEER. The CDR3 is 15 residues long. V shed 2 bases and J shed 3 bases, with 14 bases lying between them. The chain's CDR3 is CASSQSGFGYYEQYF. The CDR3 DNA reads as TGCGCCAGCAGCCAATCGGGTTTTGGCTACTACGAGCAGTACTTC.

The count of this clone is one. This chain connects TRBV4-2 to TRBJ2-4, with TRBD1 identical over 8 bases. The CDR3 spans 16 residues. After removal of 3 bases from V and 9 bases from J, the junction contained 13 bases not matched to a gene. In germline, CDR1 is LGHNA, CDR2 YNFKEQ. The CDR3 region is CASSHPISGQGGIQYF. CDR3 DNA: TGTGCCAGCAGCCACCCCATCTCCGGACAGGGAGGCATTCAGTACTTC.

The rearrangement links TRBV7-3 to TRBJ2-1, with 11 nucleotides matching TRBD2. Losses at the gene ends were 4 bases for V and 4 bases for J; bases not matched to a gene: 9. CDR1 and CDR2 (germline): SGHTA, FQGTGA. This CDR3 is built from 17 residues. The DNA for the CDR3 is TGTGCCAGCAGCTCCGCCTGGGGGACTAGCGGATACAATGAGCAGTTCTTC. Its translation is CASSSAWGTSGYNEQFF.

The V gene is TRBV27, the J gene TRBJ2-7; possible D gene TRBD1, 6 bases. CDR1 and CDR2 from the germline V gene are MNHEY and SMNVEV (reference sequence). The CDR3 is 13 residues long. V was shortened by 6 bases and J by 2 bases, with 11 bases between the two germline ends. Here the CDR3 reads CASRPGQTYEQYF. Here the CDR3 DNA reads TGTGCCAGCAGACCCGGACAGACCTACGAGCAGTACTTC.

The rearrangement links TRBV5-1 to TRBJ1-1, with D tentatively TRBD1 (6 bases). CDR3 length: 17 residues. V lost 5 bases to trimming and J lost 11 bases, with 31 bases between them. The germline V gene has CDR1 SGHRS and CDR2 YFSETQ. DNA of the CDR3: TGCGCCAGCAGTCAAGGACAGATTCTTAATGGCGTAAAGTGGGCTTTCTTT. It codes for CASSQGQILNGVKWAFF.

The chain carries TRBV9 and TRBJ2-1; TRBD2 aligns across 7 bases. V was clipped by 0 bases and J by 1 base; unmatched bases: 7. Germline loops: CDR1 SGDLS, CDR2 YYNGEE. This CDR3 is built from 17 residues. The CDR3 coding sequence is TGTGCCAGCAGCGTAGATTCTGGGGGAGGGTCCTACAATGAGCAGTTCTTC. Translation: CASSVDSGGGSYNEQFF.

The V call is TRBV11-2, the J call TRBJ1-5; D perhaps matches TRBD1 (5 bases). The CDR3 length is 15 residues. Trimming shortened V by 5 bases and J by 0 bases, and 11 bases separated the two germline ends. Germline CDR1 and CDR2: SGHAT and FQNNGV. CDR3 residues: CASSQGVYSNQPQHF. CDR3 sequence (DNA): TGTGCCAGCAGCCAAGGGGTTTATAGCAATCAGCCCCAGCATTTT.

V is TRBV7-7 and J is TRBJ1-4, with 11 bases that match TRBD1. The CDR3 length is 16 residues. Germline V gives CDR1 SSHAT, CDR2 FNYEAQ (reference sequence). After removal of 5 bases from V and 0 bases from J, the junction contained 2 bases not matched to a gene. The DNA of the CDR3 is TGTGCCAGCAGCGCGGGACAGGGGGCAACTAATGAAAAACTGTTTTTT. Amino acids: CASSAGQGATNEKLFF.

The rearrangement links TRBV19 to TRBJ2-1; tentatively, D is TRBD1 (5 bases). There are 14 residues in the CDR3. CDR1 is LNHDA, CDR2 SQIVND, per germline (reference sequence). The V and J ends lost 11 bases and 3 bases respectively, with 17 bases between them. CDR3 bases: TGTGCCTGCAGGGTGGGCCCCAACTACAATGAGCAGTTCTTC. Amino acid sequence: CACRVGPNYNEQFF.

This chain connects TRBV7-9 to TRBJ1-2; TRBD1 agrees at 9 bases. The trim removed 5 bases at V and 3 bases at J, leaving 10 bases unmatched. From germline, CDR1 is SEHNR and CDR2 FQNEAQ (reference sequence). CDR3 length: 16 amino acids. For the CDR3, the DNA is TGTGCCAGCAGCCCGGAAGGGGACAGGGAATACTATGGCTACACCTTC. Encoded protein: CASSPEGDREYYGYTF.

This clone was observed a single time. This chain uses TRBV5-6 with TRBJ2-3; D ambiguous. Germline V gene data show CDR1 as SGHDT and CDR2 as YYEEEE. With 3 bases removed from V and 9 bases from J, the gap between germline ends came to 11 bases. The CDR3 runs 12 residues. This CDR3 is CASSSRFGTQYF. The CDR3 nucleotides read TGTGCCAGCAGCTCTAGGTTTGGGACGCAGTATTTT.

V usage is TRBV7-3 and J usage is TRBJ2-1; 10 bases match TRBD2. Trimming removed 3 bases from V and 9 bases from J; junction bases left unmatched: 8. The germline V gene encodes CDR1 SGHTA and CDR2 FQGTGA. The CDR3 contains 15 residues. CDR3 sequence reads: CASSLSGGARFEQFF. The DNA of the CDR3 is TGTGCCAGCAGCTTGAGCGGGGGGGCTAGGTTTGAGCAGTTCTTC.

This clone was detected only once. The chain recombines TRBV11-1 with TRBJ2-3; the match to TRBD2 covers 13 bases. Germline V gene sequence: CDR1 SGHAT, CDR2 FQDESV (reference sequence). The CDR3 loop spans 15 amino acids. Trimming cost V 5 bases and J 7 bases; bases outside gene matches: 6. This CDR3 reads CASSLRLAGGNTQYF. The CDR3 DNA follows: TGTGCCAGCAGCCTAAGACTAGCGGGAGGAAATACGCAGTATTTT. The variable domain in full, completed from reference TRBV11-1 and TRBJ2-3, reads EAEVAQSPRYKITEKSQAVAFWCDPISGHATLYWYRQILGQGPELLVQFQDESVVDDSQLPKDRFSAERLKGVDSTLKIQPAELGDSAMYLCASSLRLAGGNTQYFGPGTRLTVL.

This clone has only one observation. The rearrangement uses TRBV5-6 and TRBJ2-2; the match to TRBD1 covers 7 bases. V lost 3 bases to trimming and J lost 1 base; unmatched junction nucleotides: 6. The CDR3 has 16 amino acids. Looked up from germline, CDR1 is SGHDT and CDR2 is YYEEEE. CDR3 coding DNA: TGTGCCAGCAGCTCCTGGGACAGCCAGAACACCGGGGAGCTGTTTTTT. Its translation: CASSSWDSQNTGELFF. Drawing the rest from reference TRBV5-6 and TRBJ2-2, the complete variable domain is DAGVTQSPTHLIKTRGQQVTLRCSPKSGHDTVSWYQQALGQGPQFIFQYYEEEERQRGNFPDRFSGHQFPNYSSELNVNALLLGDSALYLCASSSWDSQNTGELFFGEGSRLTVL.

The chain links TRBV19 to TRBJ2-3, with D perhaps TRBD2 (5 bases). CDR1 is LNHDA, CDR2 SQIVND, per germline (reference sequence). Trimming pared 7 bases from V and 2 bases from J, leaving 10 bases between. The CDR3 spans 13 residues. The CDR3 protein is CASNERYTDTQYF. The DNA of the CDR3 is TGTGCCAGTAACGAGCGGTACACAGATACGCAGTATTTT.

For the CDR3, the DNA is TGTGCCAGCAGCCTTTGGACAGGTCTTCCCTACAATGAGCAGTTCTTC. Translation gives CASSLWTGLPYNEQFF. The chain recombines TRBV14 with TRBJ2-1; 7 bases are shared with TRBD1. Germline V gene data show CDR1 as SGHDN and CDR2 as FVKESK. The V gene end was trimmed by 4 bases and the J gene end by 2 bases; junction bases not matched to a gene: 8. The CDR3 length is 16 residues.

The V call is TRBV2, the J call TRBJ2-2, with a possible D match to TRBD2 (6 bases). The CDR3 runs 13 residues. Germline V gene data show CDR1 as SNHLY and CDR2 as FYNNEI. The V and J ends lost 7 bases and 5 bases respectively, with 11 bases between them. CDR3 bases: TGTGCCAGCAACGGGAGAGGGACCGGGGAGCTGTTTTTT. Encoded protein: CASNGRGTGELFF.

J is TRBJ1-2 and V is TRBV6-5; 8 positions agree with TRBD1. This CDR3 comprises 12 residues. J lost 4 bases, V lost 8 bases, and 3 bases had no gene match. Germline V gene lookup returns CDR1 MNHEY and CDR2 SVGAGI. CDR3 protein: CASADRGYGYTF. CDR3 DNA sequence: TGTGCCAGCGCTGACAGGGGCTATGGCTACACCTTC.

V is TRBV11-3 and J is TRBJ2-7, with a tentative D call TRBD2 (5 bases). V lost 3 bases, J lost 4 bases, and 19 bases lay in between. Germline loops: CDR1 SGHNT, CDR2 YENEEA. The CDR3 spans 16 residues. Here the CDR3 reads CASSFEGRERNYEQYF. CDR3 sequence (DNA): TGTGCCAGCAGCTTTGAGGGTAGGGAGCGCAATTACGAGCAGTACTTC.

The V and J genes are TRBV5-1 and TRBJ1-1; 7 bases are a match to TRBD1. CDR3 length equals 15 residues. CDR1 is SGHRS and CDR2 is YFSETQ in the germline V gene. V shed 1 base and J 1 base; nucleotides not matched to a gene: 4. The CDR3 DNA sequence: TGCGCCAGCAGCTTGTTGGCAGGGGGGAACACTGAAGCTTTCTTT. It specifies CASSLLAGGNTEAFF. Drawing the rest from reference TRBV5-1 and TRBJ1-1, the complete variable domain is KAGVTQTPRYLIKTRGQQVTLSCSPISGHRSVSWYQQTPGQGLQFLFEYFSETQRNKGNFPGRFSGRQFSNSRSEMNVSTLELGDSALYLCASSLLAGGNTEAFFGQGTRLTVV.

The chain joins TRBV5-4 to TRBJ2-2; no clear D. The CDR3 has 14 amino acids. Germline V gene data show CDR1 as SGHNT and CDR2 as YYREEE (reference sequence). Trimming cost V 4 bases and J 4 bases, with 11 bases left between them. CDR3 nucleotide sequence: TGTGCCAGCAGCGTACCAAGCCGCACCGGGGAGCTGTTTTTT. Translation gives CASSVPSRTGELFF.